A single sample is the source of the 24 T cell receptor beta chains below, sequenced in a study of cytomegalovirus exposure and HLA in healthy donors. The PCR made use of 60 Vbeta and 13 Jbeta primers. Produced via immunoSEQ multiplex PCR; TCRdb's table is partial and in-frame only. The table has a few hundred thousand clones, 84% seen once. The sequencing sample was made of PBMCs. These receptors originate from a woman aged 40 to 50 in good health and CMV-seropositive.

The rearrangement joins TRBV10-3 to TRBJ1-1, with 9 bases fitting TRBD1. CDR1 is ENHRY and CDR2 is SYGVKD in the germline V gene. The CDR3 totals 15 residues. After removal of 0 bases from V and 6 bases from J, the junction contained 5 bases not matched to a gene. CDR3 protein: CAISESDRGRAEAFF. The DNA for the CDR3 is TGTGCCATCAGTGAGTCAGACAGGGGGAGGGCTGAAGCTTTCTTT.

The chain recombines TRBV19 with TRBJ2-2; 7 nucleotides match TRBD2. Germline CDR1 and CDR2: LNHDA and SQIVND (reference sequence). The trim removed 3 bases at V and 6 bases at J, leaving 10 bases unmatched. CDR3 size: 16 residues. The CDR3 protein is CASSMARTRASGELFF. The CDR3 nucleotides read TGTGCCAGTAGTATGGCAAGGACTAGGGCCTCCGGGGAGCTGTTTTTT.

The rearrangement joins TRBV6-5 to TRBJ2-1; 9 positions match TRBD1. The germline V gene has CDR1 MNHEY and CDR2 SVGAGI. The CDR3 is 13 residues long. Germline trimming cut 0 bases from V and 16 bases from J; bases unmatched to any gene: 7. The CDR3 coding sequence is TGTGCCAGCAGTTACTCAGGGACAGGGTTAATTTTCTTC. The encoded protein is CASSYSGTGLIFF.

A single count supports this clone. This chain joins TRBV5-1 and TRBJ1-1; D is possibly TRBD1 (5 bases). Germline lookup yields CDR1 SGHRS and CDR2 YFSETQ. V was clipped by 0 bases and J by 4 bases, with 19 bases between them. CDR3 length: 17 residues. The CDR3 DNA is TGCGCCAGCAGCTTGGCCCGGGCCCTTTCCGGGGGCACTGAAGCTTTCTTT. Encoded protein: CASSLARALSGGTEAFF.

This chain joins TRBV5-4 and TRBJ1-6; D call uncertain. This CDR3 region has 14 residues. The V gene lost 4 bases and the J gene lost 8 bases, with 13 bases spanning the gap. Germline CDR1 SGHNT, CDR2 YYREEE (reference sequence). Here the CDR3 DNA reads TGTGCCAGCAGCCACAAACCCCAGGATTCACCCCTCCACTTT. Translating gives CASSHKPQDSPLHF. Complete variable domain (other parts from reference TRBV5-4 and TRBJ1-6): ETGVTQSPTHLIKTRGQQVTLRCSSQSGHNTVSWYQQALGQGPQFIFQYYREEENGRGNFPPRFSGLQFPNYSSELNVNALELDDSALYLCASSHKPQDSPLHFGNGTRLTVT.

J is TRBJ2-1 and V is TRBV27; weak D call: TRBD2 (6 bases). This CDR3 is 13 amino acids long. V was trimmed by 9 bases and J by 7 bases, leaving 16 bases between them. The germline V gene has CDR1 MNHEY and CDR2 SMNVEV (reference sequence). In DNA form, the CDR3 reads TGTGCCAGTATGGCGGGGACCCTGAATGAGCAGTTCTTC. This translates into CASMAGTLNEQFF.

The rearrangement uses TRBV28 and TRBJ2-7; 14 bases align to TRBD2. The V gene end was trimmed by 5 bases and the J gene end by 4 bases; junction bases not matched to a gene: 7. In germline, CDR1 is MDHEN, CDR2 SYDVKM. This CDR3 spans 16 amino acids. CDR3 DNA sequence: TGTGCCAGCAGTCCAATGGGACTAGCGGGAGAGTACGAGCAGTACTTC. Translating it yields CASSPMGLAGEYEQYF.

This sequence joins TRBV29-1 and TRBJ1-1; 9 bases match TRBD1. The CDR3 runs 13 residues. CDR1 is SQVTM and CDR2 is ANQGSEA in the germline V gene. V gave up 7 bases and J gave up 4 bases; unmatched junction bases: 7. The CDR3 DNA sequence: TGCAGCGGTGACAGGGGGTTGGGCACTGAAGCTTTCTTT. Translated: CSGDRGLGTEAFF.

This clone was picked up a small number of times. The sample has other DNA sequences that encode this CDR3 too. The rearrangement joins TRBV6-5 to TRBJ1-1, with a tentative D call TRBD1 (5 bases). The CDR3 contains 11 residues. With 5 bases removed from V and 4 bases from J, the gap between germline ends came to 5 bases. Germline CDR1 reads MNHEY; CDR2 reads SVGAGI. The CDR3 loop is CASSRGTEAFF. CDR3 nucleotide sequence: TGTGCCAGCAGTAGGGGCACTGAAGCTTTCTTT.

The gene calls are TRBV28 and TRBJ2-7, with no clear D. Trimming stripped 3 bases from V and 2 bases from J, with 11 bases between. CDR1 and CDR2 (germline): MDHEN, SYDVKM. This CDR3 region has 14 residues. The CDR3, as DNA: TGTGCCAGCAGTTTTCGTCAGTCACCCTACGAGCAGTACTTC. This codes for CASSFRQSPYEQYF. Using reference TRBV28 and TRBJ2-7 for the parts outside the CDR3, the full variable domain is DVKVTQSSRYLVKRTGEKVFLECVQDMDHENMFWYRQDPGLGLRLIYFSYDVKMKEKGDIPEGYSVSREKKERFSLILESASTNQTSMYLCASSFRQSPYEQYFGPGTRLTVT.

V is TRBV5-4 and J is TRBJ2-5, with D possibly being TRBD1 (6 bases). The length of the CDR3 is 14 residues. From germline, CDR1 is SGHNT and CDR2 YYREEE (reference sequence). V gave up 1 base and J gave up 7 bases, with 14 bases separating them. The CDR3 DNA is TGTGCCAGCAGCTTGCCAGGGGCCCAAATGACCCAGTACTTC. As protein: CASSLPGAQMTQYF.

The chain is built from TRBV28 and TRBJ1-2; D is unclear. Germline loops: CDR1 MDHEN, CDR2 SYDVKM. The germline V and J ends were trimmed by 4 bases and 3 bases, with 15 bases remaining between them. This CDR3 is built from 15 residues. The chain's CDR3 is CASSSAPEADYGYTF. CDR3 nucleotides: TGTGCCAGCAGTTCAGCCCCAGAGGCAGACTATGGCTACACCTTC.

V usage is TRBV30 and J usage is TRBJ1-1; no firm D call. CDR1 and CDR2 from the germline V gene are GTSNPN and SVGIG (reference sequence). V was trimmed by 3 bases and J by 0 bases, leaving 8 bases between them. The CDR3 totals 13 residues. The CDR3 loop reads CAWSGRLNTEAFF. CDR3 sequence (DNA): TGTGCCTGGAGCGGCAGGCTGAACACTGAAGCTTTCTTT. Full variable domain (remainder filled in from reference TRBV30 and TRBJ1-1): SQTIHQWPATLVQPVGSPLSLECTVEGTSNPNLYWYRQAAGRGLQLLFYSVGIGQISSEVPQNLSASRPQDRQFILSSKKLLLSDSGFYLCAWSGRLNTEAFFGQGTRLTVV.

The chain couples TRBV5-6 to TRBJ2-5; 7 bases map to TRBD2. The CDR3 is 15 amino acids. CDR1 is SGHDT, CDR2 YYEEEE, per germline. The CDR3 spells CATSGGARLAETQYF. The CDR3 DNA sequence: TGTGCAACCTCCGGCGGCGCCAGACTAGCAGAGACCCAGTACTTC.

This clone occurred once. The V call is TRBV6-6, the J call TRBJ2-3; D is possibly TRBD1 (6 bases). This CDR3 has 16 amino acids. Trimming pared 2 bases from V and 4 bases from J, leaving 16 bases between. CDR1 and CDR2 from the germline V gene are MNHNY and SVGAGI (reference sequence). CDR3 residues: CASSYVTRPGADTQYF. CDR3 in DNA: TGTGCCAGCAGTTACGTTACACGACCAGGGGCAGATACGCAGTATTTT.

J is TRBJ2-6 and V is TRBV18; D perhaps matches TRBD1 (5 bases). The V gene lost 2 bases and the J gene lost 2 bases, with 7 bases spanning the gap. Germline assignment: CDR1 KGHSH and CDR2 LQKENI. The CDR3 is 15 amino acids. For the CDR3, the DNA is TGTGCCAGCTCACCAGCGACAGCTGGGGCCAACGTCCTGACTTTC. Its translation: CASSPATAGANVLTF.

This clone showed up just a few times. This rearrangement joins TRBV5-1 to TRBJ2-3, with 7 nucleotides matching TRBD2. The CDR3 length is 15 residues. J gave up 0 bases and V 2 bases, and 3 bases lay outside the gene matches. Germline V gives CDR1 SGHRS, CDR2 YFSETQ. The DNA for the CDR3 is TGCGCCAGCAGCTTCCTAGCGGAGAGCACAGATACGCAGTATTTT. It encodes CASSFLAESTDTQYF.

The V call is TRBV14, the J call TRBJ2-1; TRBD1 agrees at 8 bases. The germline CDR1 and CDR2 sequences are SGHDN and FVKESK. The length of the CDR3 is 17 residues. V was clipped by 2 bases and J by 8 bases; unmatched bases: 14. CDR3 nucleotide sequence: TGTGCCAGCAGCCAACTCTGGTCGACAGGGGACTCGGATGAGCAGTTCTTC. Translating it yields CASSQLWSTGDSDEQFF.

The chain couples TRBV4-3 to TRBJ1-2; 7 bases are shared with TRBD1. V gave up 5 bases and J gave up 3 bases; unmatched junction bases: 6. From germline, CDR1 is LGHNA and CDR2 YSLEER. The CDR3 covers 14 residues. The CDR3 DNA is TGCGCCAGCAGCAACAGGGGAATTGACTATGGCTACACCTTC. Its protein is CASSNRGIDYGYTF.

V gene TRBV27 combines with J gene TRBJ2-7, with 7 nucleotides matching TRBD1. The CDR3 is made up of 16 amino acids. Germline CDR1 is MNHEY and CDR2 is SMNVEV (reference sequence). Losses at the gene ends were 2 bases for V and 1 base for J; bases not matched to a gene: 8. The CDR3 loop reads CASSLRVGRGSYEQYF. The CDR3 DNA reads as TGTGCCAGCAGTTTAAGGGTTGGCAGGGGGTCCTACGAGCAGTACTTC.

The CDR3, as DNA: TGTGCCAGCAGTTACGAGGGGACAGGGACCTATGGCTACACCTTC. Amino acids: CASSYEGTGTYGYTF. The V call is TRBV6-5, the J call TRBJ1-2, with 9 positions matching TRBD1. Germline CDR1 is MNHEY and CDR2 is SVGAGI. Losses at the gene ends were 2 bases for V and 4 bases for J; bases not matched to a gene: 5. CDR3 length: 15 residues.

The J gene is TRBJ2-6, the V gene TRBV11-2; a weak D match, TRBD2 (5 bases). Trimming took off 0 bases at V and 4 bases at J, with 7 bases between the two ends. Germline-derived CDR1 and CDR2 are SGHAT and FQNNGV. The CDR3 is 15 residues long. The CDR3 sequence is CASSLDTGGANVLTF. For the CDR3, the DNA is TGTGCCAGCAGCTTAGATACGGGAGGGGCCAACGTCCTGACTTTC.

The sample holds one count of this clone. The gene calls are TRBV11-3 and TRBJ1-2; 7 bases are shared with TRBD1. The CDR3 has 17 amino acids. Germline assignment: CDR1 SGHNT and CDR2 YENEEA. The trim removed 3 bases at V and 7 bases at J, leaving 17 bases unmatched. CDR3: CASSFVRGPGTDSGYTF. DNA of the CDR3: TGTGCCAGCAGCTTCGTGCGTGGCCCTGGGACAGATTCTGGCTACACCTTC.

This sequence joins TRBV7-7 and TRBJ2-2; 8 bases agree with TRBD2. Germline assignment: CDR1 SSHAT and CDR2 FNYEAQ (reference sequence). The CDR3 is made up of 13 amino acids. V dropped 8 bases and J dropped 4; count of bases not matched to a gene: 3. CDR3 region: CASRAGGTGELFF. In DNA, the CDR3 is TGTGCCAGCCGGGCGGGGGGCACCGGGGAGCTGTTTTTT.